This T cell receptor (beta chain) was captured in a study of T cells after posttransplantation cyclophosphamide. Study outcomes and limitations: Recipient CMV seropositivity and CMV reactivation strongly tracked TRB clonality. Later blood repertoires were often dominated by clones from the donor CD8+ memory compartment. Skin or GI-infiltrating T cells shared few TRB sequences with blood.

Clones were read by immunoSEQ multiplex PCR, and TCRdb kept only the in-frame ones, dropping some. The sample carries about 42,000 clones, 90% recorded once. Concerning this clone itself: What it binds is not known.

A marrow graft followed busulfan-fludarabine conditioning, with cyclophosphamide on days +3 and +4. The TCR sequence derives from a male patient between 55 and 70 years old who received an allogeneic stem cell transplant from a related donor and was CMV-positive. Some T cells may be provided by the graft donor. The source was PBMCs, collected roughly 59 days after allogeneic stem cell transplant with posttransplant cyclophosphamide.

CDR3 sequence: CASSFVAGAYQETQYF. The CDR3 region has the DNA TGTGCCAGCAGCTTCGTGGCGGGGGCTTACCAAGAGACCCAGTACTTC. The chain couples TRBV5-5 to TRBJ2-5; maybe TRBD2 (7 bases). Germline CDR1 reads SGHKS; CDR2 reads YYEKEE (reference sequence). V lost 2 bases to trimming and J lost 0 bases, with 14 bases between them. This CDR3 comprises 16 residues.